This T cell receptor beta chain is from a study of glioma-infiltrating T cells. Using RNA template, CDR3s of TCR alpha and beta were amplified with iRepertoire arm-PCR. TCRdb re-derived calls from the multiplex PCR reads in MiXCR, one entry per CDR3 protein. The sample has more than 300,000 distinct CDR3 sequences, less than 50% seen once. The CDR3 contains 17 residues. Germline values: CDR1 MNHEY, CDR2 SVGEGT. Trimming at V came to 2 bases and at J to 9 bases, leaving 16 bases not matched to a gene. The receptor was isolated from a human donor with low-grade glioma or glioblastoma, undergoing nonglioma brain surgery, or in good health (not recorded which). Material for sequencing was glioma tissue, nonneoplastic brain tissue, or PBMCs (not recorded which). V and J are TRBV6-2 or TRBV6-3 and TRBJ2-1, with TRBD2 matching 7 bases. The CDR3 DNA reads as TGTGCCAGCAGTTACAGAACTTGGACTAGTTCAGAGGGTGAGCAGTTCTTC. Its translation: CASSYRTWTSSEGEQFF.